The rows below give T cell receptor beta chains drawn from one sample of a study. MiXCR, run by TCRdb on the 5' RACE reads, gives a single entry per CDR3 protein. The data contain 7,100 or so distinct CDR3 sequences, approximately 70% of them singletons. The sample consisted of tumor-infiltrating Tregs sorted from the breast tumor. Receptor source: a female donor with breast cancer. Both conserved end residues are part of each CDR3. The order of the fields is V gene, clone size, J gene, D gene, CDR3 length, CDR3 protein, CDR3 DNA. The D gene is left open where the match is weak. Size is stated for part of the rows, as once, few or many counts, or as a class when the clone is expanded.

V: TRBV20-1; size: NA; J: TRBJ2-7; D: TRBD2; length: 12; CDR3: CSAAGEGYEQYF; DNA: TGCAGTGCGGCGGGAGAGGGGTACGAGCAGTACTTC
V: TRBV20-1; size: NA; J: TRBJ2-7; D: TRBD1; length: 11; CDR3: CSARTGGEQYF; DNA: TGCAGTGCTAGAACAGGGGGCGAGCAGTACTTC
V: TRBV10-1; size: NA; J: TRBJ1-1; D: NA; length: 13; CDR3: CASSEEPNTEAFF; DNA: TGCGCCAGCAGTGAAGAACCCAACACTGAAGCTTTCTTT
V: TRBV6-5; size: NA; J: TRBJ1-2; D: NA; length: 13; CDR3: CASRWTGNYGYTF; DNA: TGTGCCAGCAGATGGACGGGTAACTATGGCTACACCTTC
V: TRBV7-3; size: NA; J: TRBJ2-3; D: TRBD2; length: 15; CDR3: CASSPQSGNTDTQYF; DNA: TGTGCCAGCAGCCCCCAGAGCGGGAACACAGATACGCAGTATTTT
V: TRBV6-5; size: NA; J: TRBJ1-6; D: TRBD1; length: 16; CDR3: CASTSKGQGFASPLHF; DNA: TGTGCCAGCACTTCGAAAGGACAGGGGTTTGCTTCACCCCTCCACTTT
V: TRBV29-1; size: once; J: TRBJ2-1; D: NA; length: 12; CDR3: CSVRVRSNEQFF; DNA: TGCAGCGTACGGGTTCGATCCAATGAGCAGTTCTTC
V: TRBV12-3/TRBV12-4; size: NA; J: TRBJ2-7; D: TRBD1; length: 15; CDR3: CASTKNSDRGSEQYF; DNA: TGTGCCAGCACCAAAAACTCGGACAGGGGGAGCGAGCAGTACTTC
V: TRBV6-5; size: NA; J: TRBJ2-1; D: TRBD1; length: 14; CDR3: CASSNGQEWNEQFF; DNA: TGTGCCAGCAGTAACGGACAGGAATGGAATGAGCAGTTCTTC
V: TRBV4-2; size: large; J: TRBJ1-1; D: NA; length: 16; CDR3: CASSHHTGGGETEAFF; DNA: TGTGCCAGCAGCCACCATACCGGGGGAGGGGAGACTGAAGCTTTCTTT
V: TRBV29-1; size: NA; J: TRBJ2-1; D: NA; length: 12; CDR3: CSAGDWGNEQSF; DNA: TGCAGCGCCGGGGACTGGGGGAATGAGCAGTCCTTC
V: TRBV7-7; size: NA; J: TRBJ2-3; D: NA; length: 14; CDR3: CASSPGGAQSPQYF; DNA: TGTGCTAGCAGCCCCGGTGGGGCTCAGAGCCCGCAGTATTTT
V: TRBV12-3/TRBV12-4; size: NA; J: TRBJ2-5; D: NA; length: 12; CDR3: CASSVGGETQYF; DNA: TGTGCCAGCAGTGTGGGGGGAGAGACCCAGTACTTC
V: TRBV5-1; size: NA; J: TRBJ2-2; D: NA; length: 14; CDR3: CASSQNSNTGELFF; DNA: TGCGCCAGCAGCCAGAACTCGAACACCGGGGAGCTGTTTTTT
V: TRBV20-1; size: NA; J: TRBJ2-2; D: TRBD2; length: 16; CDR3: CSARDSSGSFSGELFF; DNA: TGCAGTGCTAGAGATAGCAGCGGGAGTTTTTCCGGGGAGCTGTTTTTT